The rows below give T cell receptor beta chains drawn from one sample of a study of post-analysis software for immune sequencing data. TCRdb independently ran MiXCR on the PCR reads; one entry per CDR3 protein. The sample gives about 820,000 distinct CDR3 sequences, approximately 53% of which show up once; roughly 4.4% is in the top ten. The sequenced sample was blood. The receptors shown here come from a girl aged 10-17 years with multiple sclerosis. CDR3s include the opening cysteine and the closing phenylalanine or tryptophan. Fields, in order: D gene, clone size, J gene, V gene, CDR3 length, CDR3 protein. The D gene is left open where the match is weak. Part of the rows lack a size; the others show once, few, many or a class for expanded clones.

d_gene: .
abundance: few
j_gene: TRBJ2-1
v_gene: TRBV12-3/TRBV12-4
len: 12
CDR3aa: CASRLTANEQFF

d_gene: .
abundance: once
j_gene: TRBJ2-3
v_gene: TRBV6-5
len: 15
CDR3aa: CASRSRGKGTDTQYF

d_gene: .
abundance: once
j_gene: TRBJ1-5
v_gene: TRBV7-2
len: 15
CDR3aa: CASSSPGKRDQPQHF

d_gene: .
abundance: .
j_gene: TRBJ2-1
v_gene: TRBV6-1
len: 18
CDR3aa: CASRGDSGGPRSYNEQFF

d_gene: .
abundance: .
j_gene: TRBJ1-2
v_gene: TRBV10-3
len: 16
CDR3aa: CAISVAVLSQNYGYTF

d_gene: .
abundance: few
j_gene: TRBJ2-6
v_gene: TRBV14
len: 20
CDR3aa: CASSRNVLDALFSGANVLTF

d_gene: .
abundance: .
j_gene: TRBJ2-1
v_gene: TRBV6-5
len: 12
CDR3aa: CASTSYYNEQFF

d_gene: TRBD2
abundance: few
j_gene: TRBJ2-5
v_gene: TRBV3-1
len: 17
CDR3aa: CASSQDHRPSGKETQYF

d_gene: .
abundance: .
j_gene: TRBJ1-2
v_gene: TRBV28
len: 14
CDR3aa: CASSRGRPIYGYTF

d_gene: .
abundance: .
j_gene: TRBJ2-3
v_gene: TRBV20-1
len: 12
CDR3aa: CSAREVPNTQYF

d_gene: TRBD2
abundance: once
j_gene: TRBJ2-3
v_gene: TRBV11-2
len: 14
CDR3aa: CASLSERDTDTQYF

d_gene: .
abundance: .
j_gene: TRBJ2-3
v_gene: TRBV5-6
len: 15
CDR3aa: CASSFRGVVRDTQYF

d_gene: TRBD2
abundance: few
j_gene: TRBJ2-5
v_gene: TRBV20-1
len: 16
CDR3aa: CSARDRVGGPSGTQYF

d_gene: .
abundance: once
j_gene: TRBJ1-2
v_gene: TRBV29-1
len: 16
CDR3aa: CSVDIHSGGGVYGYTF

d_gene: TRBD1
abundance: few
j_gene: TRBJ2-7
v_gene: TRBV5-1
len: 14
CDR3aa: CASSQSGTGSQQYF

d_gene: .
abundance: .
j_gene: TRBJ2-7
v_gene: TRBV20-1
len: 13
CDR3aa: CSASALSSYEQYF

d_gene: .
abundance: .
j_gene: TRBJ2-7
v_gene: TRBV5-1
len: 14
CDR3aa: CASSLRGQPYEQYF

d_gene: TRBD1
abundance: .
j_gene: TRBJ1-2
v_gene: TRBV20-1
len: 14
CDR3aa: CSASGTGDIYGYTF

d_gene: TRBD2
abundance: few
j_gene: TRBJ2-3
v_gene: TRBV7-2
len: 16
CDR3aa: CASSFRLAGGADTQYF

d_gene: TRBD1
abundance: .
j_gene: TRBJ2-4
v_gene: TRBV29-1
len: 14
CDR3aa: CSYLGQGVYDERYF

d_gene: .
abundance: .
j_gene: .
v_gene: TRBV29-1
len: 13
CDR3aa: CSVDRAPGETQYF

d_gene: .
abundance: .
j_gene: TRBJ1-2
v_gene: TRBV7-2
len: 12
CDR3aa: CASSPEGRGYTF